This T cell receptor (beta chain) was sequenced in a study of shared clonotypes between healthy human individuals. The assay was immunoSEQ multiplex PCR, and TCRdb's table has in-frame clones only and misses some. The table includes around 1 million clones, 60% to 85% detected once. This clone was seen a handful of times. Sequencing was done on a sample of memory CD4+ T cells sorted from blood. Noted subset: CD45RA-negative fraction. The TCR comes from a man between 18 and 29 years old in good health.

The CDR3 DNA reads TGTGCCAGCAGCTTAAACTCTGACACCAATCAGCCCCAGCATTTT. It translates to CASSLNSDTNQPQHF. The chain links TRBV7-9 to TRBJ1-5; D is undetermined. The CDR3 is 15 residues long. Germline-derived CDR1 and CDR2 are SEHNR and FQNEAQ (reference sequence). Trimming pared 2 bases from V and 3 bases from J, leaving 11 bases between.